The 7 T cell receptor beta chains listed next were all sequenced from one sample in a study of identical twins. In TCRdb, the 5' RACE reads were re-called with MiXCR into one record per CDR3 protein. There are 550,000 to 800,000 distinct CDR3 sequences in the sample; less than 9% occur only once, and around 1.6% lies in the top ten. The same sample was also studied in work on yellow fever vaccine responses in identical twins.

Sequences were obtained from PBMCs. The receptors here all came from a woman younger than 30 in good health.

The V call is TRBV4-2, the J call TRBJ2-1; no definite D call. V dropped 0 bases and J dropped 15 bases, with 15 bases sitting between them. The CDR3 has 13 residues. Germline V lookup: CDR1 LGHNA, CDR2 YNFKEQ. The CDR3 DNA follows: TGTGCCAGCAGCCAAGATACCCCACCAAGTCCGTTCTTC. Its translation: CASSQDTPPSPFF.

Ten or more counts support this clonotype. V usage is TRBV5-1 and J usage is TRBJ2-2; 8 bases match TRBD2. Per germline, CDR1 SGHRS and CDR2 YFSETQ. J lost 2 bases, V lost 4 bases, and 13 bases had no gene match. CDR3 length: 18 amino acids. This CDR3 reads CASSIPPGLGANTGELFF. The CDR3 DNA sequence: TGCGCCAGCAGCATACCCCCGGGACTAGGCGCCAACACCGGGGAGCTGTTTTTT.

In its sample, this clonotype was seen many times. The genes are TRBV6-5 and TRBJ2-3; D not resolved. V gave up 4 bases and J gave up 6 bases, with 11 bases separating them. Germline assignment: CDR1 MNHEY and CDR2 SVGAGI. The CDR3 contains 13 residues. The CDR3 is CASSSRRRDTQYF. The CDR3 DNA follows: TGTGCCAGCAGTTCAAGGCGGCGTGATACGCAGTATTTT.

This clonotype has at least ten counts. The chain has TRBV12-3 or TRBV12-4 and TRBJ2-2; TRBD1 agrees at 10 bases. This CDR3 comprises 15 residues. The trim removed 5 bases at V and 4 bases at J, leaving 4 bases unmatched. The CDR3 sequence is CASSRDRGSTGELFF. In DNA, the CDR3 is TGTGCCAGCAGTCGGGACAGGGGAAGCACCGGGGAGCTGTTTTTT.

In this sample, this clonotype turned up many times. The genes are TRBV5-1 and TRBJ2-3; D is undetermined. V shed 2 bases and J shed 3 bases, with 10 bases lying between them. From germline, CDR1 is SGHRS and CDR2 YFSETQ. This CDR3 is built from 14 residues. The CDR3 protein is CASSLFGVTDTQYF. The CDR3 region has the DNA TGCGCCAGCAGCTTATTTGGGGTAACAGATACGCAGTATTTT. Using reference TRBV5-1 and TRBJ2-3 for the parts outside the CDR3, the full variable domain is KAGVTQTPRYLIKTRGQQVTLSCSPISGHRSVSWYQQTPGQGLQFLFEYFSETQRNKGNFPGRFSGRQFSNSRSEMNVSTLELGDSALYLCASSLFGVTDTQYFGPGTRLTVL.

The chain uses TRBV16 and TRBJ2-7, with 11 bases fitting TRBD2. CDR3 size: 17 residues. Germline loops: CDR1 KGHSY, CDR2 FQNENV. Germline trimming cut 4 bases from V and 5 bases from J; bases unmatched to any gene: 13. CDR3 sequence (DNA): TGTGCCAGCAGCCCCAATCTAGCGGGAGGATTTCGAGACGAGCAGTACTTC. Encoded protein: CASSPNLAGGFRDEQYF.

This clonotype was seen a handful of times. The V and J genes are TRBV5-1 and TRBJ2-3, with TRBD2 identical over 9 bases. Trimming at V came to 0 bases and at J to 4 bases, leaving 9 bases not matched to a gene. The CDR3 is 17 amino acids. Germline V gene data show CDR1 as SGHRS and CDR2 as YFSETQ. The chain's CDR3 is CASSLGLAARPPDTQYF. CDR3 coding DNA: TGCGCCAGCAGCTTGGGACTAGCGGCGAGGCCCCCAGATACGCAGTATTTT. Combining the CDR3 with reference TRBV5-1 and TRBJ2-3 gives the whole variable domain KAGVTQTPRYLIKTRGQQVTLSCSPISGHRSVSWYQQTPGQGLQFLFEYFSETQRNKGNFPGRFSGRQFSNSRSEMNVSTLELGDSALYLCASSLGLAARPPDTQYFGPGTRLTVL.